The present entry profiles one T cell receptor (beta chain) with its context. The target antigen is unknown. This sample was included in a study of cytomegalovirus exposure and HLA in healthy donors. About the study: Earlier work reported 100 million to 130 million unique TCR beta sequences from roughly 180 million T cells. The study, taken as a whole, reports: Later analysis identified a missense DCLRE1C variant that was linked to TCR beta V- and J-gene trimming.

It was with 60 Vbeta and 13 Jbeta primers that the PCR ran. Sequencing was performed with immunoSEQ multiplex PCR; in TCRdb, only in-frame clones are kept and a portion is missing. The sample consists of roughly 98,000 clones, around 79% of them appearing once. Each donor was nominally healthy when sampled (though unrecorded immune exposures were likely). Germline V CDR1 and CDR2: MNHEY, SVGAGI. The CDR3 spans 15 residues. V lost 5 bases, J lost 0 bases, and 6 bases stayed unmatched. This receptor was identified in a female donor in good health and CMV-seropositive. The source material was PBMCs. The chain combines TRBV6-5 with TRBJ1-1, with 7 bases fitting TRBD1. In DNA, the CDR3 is TGTGCCAGCAGTCGGAACCAGGGGGTGAACACTGAAGCTTTCTTT. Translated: CASSRNQGVNTEAFF.